Listed below are T cell receptor beta chains from one sample, sequenced in a study of T cells in localized non-small cell lung cancer. Measured with immunoSEQ multiplex PCR; TCRdb has only the in-frame clones, and not every one. The sample has about 18,000 clones, approximately 91% seen once; the top ten hold about 3%. The sequences come from peripheral blood, collected before any cancer treatment. Receptors were obtained from a woman aged 35 to 70 with stage I lung adenocarcinoma. The CDR3 runs from the conserved cysteine through the conserved F or W. Fields, in order: CDR3 DNA, CDR3 protein, clone size, V gene, D gene, J gene. The D gene is left open where the match is weak. The size entry is marked missing in some rows and otherwise reads once, few, many or a size class.

TGTGCCATCAGTGTACGGGCCGAAAGGGAAGAGACCCAGTACTTC	CAISVRAEREETQYF	-	TRBV10-3	-	TRBJ2-5
TGTGCCAGCAGTACACCGGGACAGGGGAGAAATGAGCAGTTCTTC	CASSTPGQGRNEQFF	-	TRBV28	TRBD1	TRBJ2-1
TGCGCCAGCAGCTCAAATCCCGGACAGGGGGCAGATGGCTACACCTTC	CASSSNPGQGADGYTF	-	TRBV5-1	TRBD1	TRBJ1-2
TGTGCCAGCAGCGCCCAGCCGGGTCTTAGGGAGACCCAGTACTTC	CASSAQPGLRETQYF	-	TRBV7-2	-	TRBJ2-5
TGTGCCAGCAGTTTAGGGGGAGGAGTAGGAGAGACCCAGTACTTC	CASSLGGGVGETQYF	-	TRBV27	-	TRBJ2-5
TGTGCCAGTAGTTTCGCTAGCGGGGCTAACACCGGGGAGCTGTTTTTT	CASSFASGANTGELFF	few	TRBV19	TRBD2	TRBJ2-2
TGTGCCAGCAGCTTGAGATGGAATAATGAAAAACTGTTTTTT	CASSLRWNNEKLFF	-	TRBV5-6	-	TRBJ1-4
TGTGCCAGCAGCGTCCAGGGAATTCCGAACACTGAAGCTTTCTTT	CASSVQGIPNTEAFF	-	TRBV9	-	TRBJ1-1
TGTGCCAGCAACTTAACGACAGGGTTCGACGACGAGCAGTACTTC	CASNLTTGFDDEQYF	once	TRBV7-6	TRBD1	TRBJ2-7
TGTGCCAGCACCCGGGGGGAAGGGACTGAAGCTTTCTTT	CASTRGEGTEAFF	-	TRBV11-2	-	TRBJ1-1
TGTGCCAGTAGCCGGACAGATCAAGAGACCCAGTACTTC	CASSRTDQETQYF	once	TRBV19	-	TRBJ2-5
TGTGCCAGCAGCCGGGACTTCCAAGAGACCCAGTACTTC	CASSRDFQETQYF	-	TRBV28	-	TRBJ2-5
TGTGCCAGCAGCCTAGGGGGAGTATACATTCAGTACTTC	CASSLGGVYIQYF	-	TRBV28	-	TRBJ2-4
TGTGCCATCAGTGCATCGACAGGGGCGGGAGATACGCAGTATTTT	CAISASTGAGDTQYF	once	TRBV10-3	TRBD1	TRBJ2-3
TGTGCCAGCGGGATAGGGGCGAACACCGGGGAGCTGTTTTTT	CASGIGANTGELFF	-	TRBV19	-	TRBJ2-2
TGTGCCAGCAGTTCCAGGGGGCTCCACTTT	CASSSRGLHF	-	TRBV6-6	TRBD1	TRBJ1-6